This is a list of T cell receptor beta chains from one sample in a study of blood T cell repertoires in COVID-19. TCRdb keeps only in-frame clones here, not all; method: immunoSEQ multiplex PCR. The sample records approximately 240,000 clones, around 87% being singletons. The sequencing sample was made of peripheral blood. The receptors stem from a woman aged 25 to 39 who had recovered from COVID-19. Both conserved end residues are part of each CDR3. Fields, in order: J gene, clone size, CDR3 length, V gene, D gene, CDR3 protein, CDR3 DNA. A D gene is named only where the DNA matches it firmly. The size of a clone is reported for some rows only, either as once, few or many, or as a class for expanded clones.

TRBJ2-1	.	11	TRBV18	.	CASSKEYEQFF	TGTGCCAGCTCCAAGGAGTATGAGCAGTTCTTC
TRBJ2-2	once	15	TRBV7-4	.	CANKGSQANTGELFF	TGTGCCAATAAGGGCTCACAGGCGAACACCGGGGAGCTGTTTTTT
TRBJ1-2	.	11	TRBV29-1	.	CSVETRDGYTF	TGCAGCGTTGAAACGAGGGATGGCTACACCTTC
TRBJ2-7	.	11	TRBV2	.	CASSTDREQYF	TGTGCCAGCAGTACAGACAGGGAGCAGTACTTC
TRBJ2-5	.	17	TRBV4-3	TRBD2	CASSLGLTSGDQETQYF	TGCGCCAGCAGCCTCGGGCTGACTAGCGGGGACCAAGAGACCCAGTACTTC
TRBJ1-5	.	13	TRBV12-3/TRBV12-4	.	CASSWRGDQPQHF	TGTGCCAGCAGCTGGAGGGGTGATCAGCCCCAGCATTTT
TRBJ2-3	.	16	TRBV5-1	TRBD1	CASSLVRDRGTDTQYF	TGCGCCAGCAGCTTGGTCCGGGACAGGGGCACAGATACGCAGTATTTT
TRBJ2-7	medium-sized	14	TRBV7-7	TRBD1	CASSPGQGGIEQYF	TGTGCCAGCAGCCCAGGACAGGGAGGTATCGAGCAGTACTTC
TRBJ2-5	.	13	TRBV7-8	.	CASSLGGLKTQYF	TGTGCCAGCAGCTTAGGGGGGCTGAAGACCCAGTACTTC
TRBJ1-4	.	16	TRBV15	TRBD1	CATSRDPTGVGEKLFF	TGTGCCACCAGCAGAGATCCGACAGGGGTGGGTGAAAAACTGTTTTTT
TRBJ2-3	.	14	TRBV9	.	CASSVGGGRDTQYF	TGTGCCAGCAGCGTCGGAGGGGGCAGGGATACGCAGTATTTT
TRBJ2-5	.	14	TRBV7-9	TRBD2	CASSFTTTSGETHF	TGTGCCAGCAGTTTTACTACCACTAGCGGGGAAACTCACTTC
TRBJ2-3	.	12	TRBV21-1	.	CASSKAVDTQYF	TGTGCCAGCAGCAAAGCCGTCGATACGCAGTATTTT
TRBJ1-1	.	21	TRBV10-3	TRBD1	CAISGIGGAAFGGTVNTEAFF	TGTGCCATCAGTGGGATCGGGGGGGCCGCGTTTGGCGGGACAGTGAACACTGAAGCTTTCTTT
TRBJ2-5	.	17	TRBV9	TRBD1	CASSAQPGQGSLETQYF	TGTGCCAGCAGCGCGCAACCGGGACAGGGGAGTCTAGAGACCCAGTACTTC
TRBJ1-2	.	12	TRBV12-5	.	CASGFTNYGYTF	TGTGCTAGTGGTTTTACTAACTATGGCTACACCTTC
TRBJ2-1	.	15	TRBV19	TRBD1	CASSIGTGGWNEQFF	TGTGCCAGTAGTATAGGGACAGGGGGCTGGAATGAGCAGTTCTTC
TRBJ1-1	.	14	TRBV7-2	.	CASSPQGLNTEAFF	TGTGCCAGCAGCCCCCAGGGCCTGAACACTGAAGCTTTCTTT
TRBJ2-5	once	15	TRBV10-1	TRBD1	CASSGDRGPEETQYF	TGCGCCAGCAGCGGGGACAGGGGGCCCGAAGAGACCCAGTACTTC
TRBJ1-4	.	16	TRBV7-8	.	CASSLGSWDYREKLFF	TGTGCCAGCAGCTTAGGGTCCTGGGACTACCGGGAAAAACTGTTTTTT
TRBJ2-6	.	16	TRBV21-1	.	CASSDSFYSGANVLTF	TGTGCCAGCAGTGACAGTTTTTACTCTGGGGCCAACGTCCTGACTTTC
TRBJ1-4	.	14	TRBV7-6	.	CASSFGLSNEKLFF	TGTGCCAGCAGTTTTGGACTGAGTAATGAAAAACTGTTTTTT
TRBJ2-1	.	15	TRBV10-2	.	CASSSGLSSYNEQFF	TGCGCCAGCAGCTCAGGCCTTAGCTCCTACAATGAGCAGTTCTTC
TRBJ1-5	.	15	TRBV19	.	CASSDSGGGNQPQHF	TGTGCCAGTAGTGATTCTGGGGGGGGCAATCAGCCCCAGCATTTT
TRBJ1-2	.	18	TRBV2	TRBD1	CASTLGWGQGANNYGYTF	TGTGCCAGCACCCTGGGATGGGGACAGGGGGCAAATAACTATGGCTACACCTTC
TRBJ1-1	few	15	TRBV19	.	CASSPRTRMNTEAFF	TGTGCCAGTAGCCCCCGGACAAGAATGAACACTGAAGCTTTCTTT
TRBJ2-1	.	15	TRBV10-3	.	CAIRADTAQYNEQFF	TGTGCCATCAGGGCCGACACGGCCCAGTACAATGAGCAGTTCTTC
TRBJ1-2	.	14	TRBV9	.	CASSETAGLSGYTF	TGTGCCAGCAGCGAAACAGCGGGACTAAGTGGCTACACCTTC
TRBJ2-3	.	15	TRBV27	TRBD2	CASSTSGGAADTQYF	TGTGCCAGCAGCACTAGCGGGGGGGCGGCAGATACGCAGTATTTT
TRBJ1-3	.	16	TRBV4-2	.	CASSQVTRGSGNTIYF	TGTGCCAGCAGCCAAGTTACGCGGGGATCTGGAAACACCATATATTTT
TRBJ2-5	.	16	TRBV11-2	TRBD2	CASSLAGGGVQETQYF	TGTGCCAGCAGCCTAGCCGGCGGGGGTGTCCAAGAGACCCAGTACTTC
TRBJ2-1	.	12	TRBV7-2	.	CASSIEYNEQFF	TGTGCCAGCAGCATTGAGTACAATGAGCAGTTCTTC
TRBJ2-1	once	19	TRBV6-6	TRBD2	CASSRTLAGGPNSYNEQFF	TGTGCCAGCAGTCGGACTCTAGCGGGGGGTCCTAATTCCTACAATGAGCAGTTCTTC
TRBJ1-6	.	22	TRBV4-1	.	CASSQIPPDTHPARTYNSPLHF	TGCGCCAGCAGCCAAATCCCCCCAGACACCCACCCAGCCCGGACCTATAATTCACCCCTCCACTTT
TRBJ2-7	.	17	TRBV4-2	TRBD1	CASSHPRSGTGAYEQYF	TGTGCCAGCAGCCACCCAAGGAGTGGGACAGGGGCCTACGAGCAGTACTTC
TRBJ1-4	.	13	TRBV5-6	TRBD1	CASSWTGGEKLFF	TGTGCCAGCAGCTGGACAGGTGGGGAAAAACTGTTTTTT
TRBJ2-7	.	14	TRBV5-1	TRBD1	CASSVGQGRDEQYF	TGCGCCAGCAGCGTGGGACAGGGAAGGGACGAGCAGTACTTC
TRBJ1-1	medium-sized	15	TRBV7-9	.	CASSFDDSPNTEAFF	TGTGCCAGCAGCTTTGACGACAGCCCGAACACTGAAGCTTTCTTT
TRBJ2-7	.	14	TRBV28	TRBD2	CASSSGGIPYEQYF	TGTGCCAGCAGTTCGGGGGGGATTCCCTACGAGCAGTACTTC
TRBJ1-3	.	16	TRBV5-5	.	CASRRGLPSSGNTIYF	TGTGCCAGCAGAAGGGGACTACCGAGCTCTGGAAACACCATATATTTT
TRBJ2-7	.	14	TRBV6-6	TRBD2	CASNPAGGGNEQYF	TGTGCCAGCAACCCAGCGGGGGGCGGAAACGAGCAGTACTTC
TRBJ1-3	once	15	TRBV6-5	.	CAVTSTGFSGNTIYF	TGTGCCGTCACCTCCACAGGGTTCTCTGGAAACACCATATATTTT